This T cell receptor (beta chain) was documented in a study of shared clonotypes between healthy human individuals. Within Nashville, Tennessee resided all donors, each a Caucasian adult. The V gene end was trimmed by 4 bases and the J gene end by 5 bases; junction bases not matched to a gene: 4. This CDR3 comprises 14 residues. From germline, CDR1 is SGHRS and CDR2 YFSETQ. Each cell subset's genomic DNA was divided evenly among several immunoSEQ plates. Profiled with immunoSEQ multiplex PCR; TCRdb holds only in-frame clones, not every one. Here the sample spans more than 400,000 clones, approximately 78% being singletons.

The genes are TRBV5-1 and TRBJ2-7; 12 bases are shared with TRBD1. Sequenced: PBMCs. This clonotype originated in a woman aged 40 to 50 in good health. Some clones in this sample may be carry-over from other donors' samples. The CDR3 DNA reads TGCGCCAGCAGCAGGGACAGGGGGCGCGACGAGCAGTACTTC. Translated: CASSRDRGRDEQYF.